This T cell receptor beta chain was identified in a study of human T cells and chemical hapten exposure. Germline trimming cut 6 bases from V and 5 bases from J; bases unmatched to any gene: 10. There are 14 residues in the CDR3. Using its own MiXCR run on the RACE reads, TCRdb lists one record per CDR3 protein. The sample has more than 150,000 distinct CDR3 sequences, under 30% seen once. Time point described: patch test 3, about 24 weeks after DPC sensitization. The treatment was: therapeutic diphenylcyclopropenone sensitization with weekly scalp DPC. Blood was collected ahead of every patch test applied.

The sample consisted of whole blood, taken in connection with sensitization to the hapten diphenylcyclopropenone (DPC). The TCR sequence derives from a woman in her thirties or forties with alopecia areata. Some clones in this sample may be carry-over from other donors' samples. This chain links TRBV12-3 or TRBV12-4 with TRBJ2-7; 7 nucleotides line up with TRBD1. The CDR3 reads CASRYRTGTDEQYF. The CDR3 nucleotides read TGTGCCAGCAGATACCGGACAGGTACCGACGAGCAGTACTTC.